The 3 T cell receptor beta chains below come from one sample, sequenced in a study of shared clonotypes between healthy human individuals. Sequencing was performed with immunoSEQ multiplex PCR; in TCRdb, only in-frame clones are kept and a portion is missing. The sample lists fewer than 650,000 clones; 60% to 85% were seen once. The sequenced sample consisted of PBMCs. These receptor sequences come from a woman in her thirties or forties in good health. Some clones in this sample may be carry-over from other donors' samples.

J is TRBJ1-3 and V is TRBV5-1; maybe TRBD1 (5 bases). V was clipped by 4 bases and J by 1 base, with 12 bases between them. This CDR3 contains 15 residues. Per the germline V gene, CDR1 is SGHRS and CDR2 is YFSETQ. CDR3 protein: CASSDARGSGNTIYF. CDR3 DNA sequence: TGCGCCAGCAGCGATGCCCGGGGGTCTGGAAACACCATATATTTT.

The chain uses TRBV7-9 and TRBJ1-1; D remains unclear. CDR1 is SEHNR, CDR2 FQNEAQ, per germline (reference sequence). There are 14 residues in the CDR3. Trimming removed 4 bases at V and 1 base at J, with 10 bases between. For the CDR3, the DNA is TGTGCCAGCAGCTCCCGGGGAGGGAACACTGAAGCTTTCTTT. Residues: CASSSRGGNTEAFF.

This CDR3 is CASSIEQLVGYTDTQYF. The CDR3 coding sequence is TGTGCCAGTAGTATAGAACAGCTCGTGGGCTACACAGATACGCAGTATTTT. J is TRBJ2-3 and V is TRBV19; D unclear. The CDR3 totals 17 residues. V lost 0 bases and J lost 2, with 15 bases in between. CDR1 is LNHDA and CDR2 is SQIVND in the germline V gene (reference sequence).